What follows are 13 T cell receptor beta chains derived from one specimen sequenced in a study of blood T cell repertoires in COVID-19. The data were produced by immunoSEQ multiplex PCR, yet TCRdb's version contains in-frame clones alone and is incomplete. Of 230,000 or so clones listed, about 85% are singletons. Sequences were obtained from PBMCs or T cells enriched from blood (not recorded which). These TCRs come from a woman aged 45-65 years who had been exposed to COVID-19.

V gene TRBV20-1 combines with J gene TRBJ2-7; D may be TRBD1 (5 bases). The CDR3 totals 11 residues. Between the trimmed V and J ends, which lost 1 base and 5 bases, there was a span of 6 bases. Germline-derived CDR1 and CDR2 are DFQATT and SNEGSKA (reference sequence). CDR3 amino acids: CSARGTNEQYF. The CDR3 bases are TGCAGTGCTAGAGGGACAAACGAGCAGTACTTC.

CDR3 sequence (DNA): TGTGCCAGTAGGCGAACGATCCAACAGGGGAACAATGAGCAGTTCTTC. Amino acids: CASRRTIQQGNNEQFF. The rearrangement links TRBV19 to TRBJ2-1, with 7 bases lining up with TRBD1. The ends lost 6 bases at V and 5 bases at J; junction bases unmatched: 13. In germline, CDR1 is LNHDA, CDR2 SQIVND (reference sequence). This CDR3 is built from 16 residues.

The chain has TRBV16 and TRBJ2-1; 8 bases line up with TRBD1. CDR1 is KGHSY and CDR2 is FQNENV in the germline V gene. Germline trimming cut 3 bases from V and 3 bases from J; bases unmatched to any gene: 7. The CDR3 loop spans 16 amino acids. For the CDR3, the DNA is TGTGCCAGCAGCCACGAGGCAGGGGGCCTCTACAATGAGCAGTTCTTC. Protein product: CASSHEAGGLYNEQFF.

This clone came up once. The V and J genes are TRBV28 and TRBJ2-5; a possible D gene is TRBD1 (5 bases). Deletions cut 2 bases from V and 5 bases from J, with 18 bases between. From germline, CDR1 is MDHEN and CDR2 SYDVKM. The CDR3 is 16 residues long. The CDR3 here is CASSLRAMGPGETQYF. CDR3 DNA sequence: TGTGCCAGCAGTTTACGAGCGATGGGTCCAGGGGAGACCCAGTACTTC.

The J gene is TRBJ2-1, the V gene TRBV18, with 8 bases identical to TRBD1. Germline assignment: CDR1 KGHSH and CDR2 LQKENI. Trimming cost V 2 bases and J 4 bases; bases outside gene matches: 4. This CDR3 has 15 residues. The CDR3 is CASSPRTGTYNEQFF. The CDR3 coding sequence is TGTGCCAGCTCACCAAGGACAGGGACTTACAATGAGCAGTTCTTC.

The chain is built from TRBV19 and TRBJ1-1; tentatively, D is TRBD1 (5 bases). Germline V lookup: CDR1 LNHDA, CDR2 SQIVND (reference sequence). This CDR3 contains 16 residues. V lost 0 bases to trimming and J lost 1 base, with 12 bases between them. The CDR3 sequence: CASSIDREGPNTEAFF. The CDR3 DNA follows: TGTGCCAGTAGTATAGATAGGGAGGGGCCGAACACTGAAGCTTTCTTT.

V gene TRBV6-2 or TRBV6-3 combines with J gene TRBJ2-3; 11 nucleotides line up with TRBD2. The trim removed 5 bases at V and 0 bases at J, leaving 10 bases unmatched. The CDR3 is made up of 18 amino acids. Per the germline V gene, CDR1 is MNHEY and CDR2 is SVGEGT. This CDR3 is CASSKRASGGISTDTQYF. CDR3 coding DNA: TGTGCCAGCAGTAAAAGGGCTAGCGGGGGGATAAGCACAGATACGCAGTATTTT.

The V call is TRBV3-1 (or the pseudogene TRBV3-2), the J call TRBJ2-5, with 7 bases that match TRBD2. The CDR3 extends over 14 amino acids. After removal of 7 bases from V and 1 base from J, the junction contained 6 bases not matched to a gene. Germline values: CDR1 LGHDT, CDR2 YNNKEL (reference sequence). Here the CDR3 reads CASTLERGQETQYF. The CDR3 nucleotides read TGTGCCAGCACCCTTGAGCGGGGCCAAGAGACCCAGTACTTC.

The chain combines TRBV18 with TRBJ1-2; 7 nucleotides match TRBD1. Trimming removed 5 bases from V and 4 bases from J; junction bases left unmatched: 25. Germline CDR1 reads KGHSH; CDR2 reads LQKENI. This CDR3 spans 20 amino acids. CDR3 sequence: CASSSQSALTGTESLYGYTF. DNA for the CDR3: TGTGCCAGCTCAAGTCAATCGGCCCTAACCGGGACAGAGTCCCTCTATGGCTACACCTTC.

This rearrangement joins TRBV7-3 to TRBJ2-6, with 8 positions matching TRBD1. Trimming took 5 bases from V and 0 from J; bases not matched to a gene: 9. The CDR3 totals 18 residues. Germline V gene data show CDR1 as SGHTA and CDR2 as FQGTGA. The CDR3 DNA reads as TGTGCCAGCAGCCCGGTCAGACAGGGGACCTCTGGGGCCAACGTCCTGACTTTC. Translation gives CASSPVRQGTSGANVLTF.

This rearrangement joins TRBV5-1 to TRBJ2-1; the match to TRBD2 covers 12 bases. Germline V gene sequence: CDR1 SGHRS, CDR2 YFSETQ. This CDR3 comprises 17 residues. Trimming at V came to 4 bases and at J to 4 bases, leaving 9 bases not matched to a gene. CDR3 sequence reads: CASSPGGTSGSYNEQFF. In DNA form, the CDR3 reads TGCGCCAGCAGCCCGGGAGGGACTAGCGGGTCTTACAATGAGCAGTTCTTC.

The chain employs TRBV7-9 and TRBJ2-3; TRBD1 aligns across 7 bases. Per the germline V gene, CDR1 is SEHNR and CDR2 is FQNEAQ (reference sequence). The CDR3 runs to 16 residues. Losses at the gene ends were 3 bases for V and 3 bases for J; bases not matched to a gene: 9. The CDR3 coding sequence is TGTGCCAGCAGCTTTTCGACAGGGCCGGGGACAGATACGCAGTATTTT. This gives the protein CASSFSTGPGTDTQYF. The entire variable domain, with the rest obtained from reference TRBV7-9 and TRBJ2-3, is as follows: DTGVSQNPRHKITKRGQNVTFRCDPISEHNRLYWYRQTLGQGPEFLTYFQNEAQLEKSRLLSDRFSAERPKGSFSTLEIQRTEQGDSAMYLCASSFSTGPGTDTQYFGPGTRLTVL.

J is TRBJ2-3 and V is TRBV24-1; no reliable D call. Germline V lookup: CDR1 KGHDR, CDR2 SFDVKD. There are 13 residues in the CDR3. V lost 4 bases to trimming and J lost 6 bases, with 10 bases between them. CDR3 DNA: TGTGCCACCAGTGAAGGAGTTCCGGATACGCAGTATTTT. Translating gives CATSEGVPDTQYF.